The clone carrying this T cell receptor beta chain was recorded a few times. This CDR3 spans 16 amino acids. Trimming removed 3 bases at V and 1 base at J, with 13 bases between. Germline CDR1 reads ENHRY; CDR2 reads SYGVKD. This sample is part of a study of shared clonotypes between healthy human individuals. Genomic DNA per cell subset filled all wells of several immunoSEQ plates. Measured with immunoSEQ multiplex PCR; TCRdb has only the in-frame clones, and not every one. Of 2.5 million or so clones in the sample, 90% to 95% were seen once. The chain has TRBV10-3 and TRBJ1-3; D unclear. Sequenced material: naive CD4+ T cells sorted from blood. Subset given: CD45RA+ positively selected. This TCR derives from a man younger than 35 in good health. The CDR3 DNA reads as TGTGCCATCAGTGATTCCCAGACGGGATCTGGAAACACCATATATTTT. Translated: CAISDSQTGSGNTIYF.